A single sample is the source of the 26 T cell receptor beta chains below, sequenced in a study of read filtering for tumor transcriptome and immune sequencing. Molecular barcoded adaptors covering alpha/delta and beta/gamma chains were used on roughly 400 ng RNA. Each CDR3 protein is one row after TCRdb ran MiXCR on the reads. The sample has under 50,000 distinct CDR3 sequences, roughly 13% seen once. Sequenced input: a population of CD138-negative cells sorted from bone marrow. Receptor source: a donor older than 35 with multiple myeloma.

This clonotype showed up many times. V is TRBV11-2 and J is TRBJ2-2; 16 nucleotides align to TRBD2. V shed 4 bases, J shed 7 bases, and the junction held 6 bases outside the gene matches. Germline values: CDR1 SGHAT, CDR2 FQNNGV. The CDR3 covers 17 residues. For the CDR3, the DNA is TGTGCCAGCAGCTCCGGGACTAGCGGGAGGGGTAACGGGGAGCTGTTTTTT. Translation: CASSSGTSGRGNGELFF.

This clonotype was recorded at least ten times. The J gene is TRBJ2-7, the V gene TRBV5-6, with 12 bases fitting TRBD2. V shed 4 bases, J shed 0 bases, and the junction held 5 bases outside the gene matches. The CDR3 contains 16 residues. The germline V gene encodes CDR1 SGHDT and CDR2 YYEEEE. The CDR3 sequence: CASSPSTSGSSYEQYF. The CDR3 region has the DNA TGTGCCAGCAGCCCTTCGACTAGCGGGAGCTCCTACGAGCAGTACTTC.

The chain is built from TRBV29-1 and TRBJ2-1; no reliable D call. The CDR3 contains 11 residues. Germline CDR1 and CDR2: SQVTM and ANQGSEA. Trimming pared 7 bases from V and 3 bases from J, leaving 7 bases between. The CDR3 is CSADFYNEQFF. CDR3 bases: TGCAGCGCTGATTTCTACAATGAGCAGTTCTTC.

This clonotype was detected ten times or more. This chain links TRBV29-1 with TRBJ2-5; 8 bases match TRBD1. The CDR3 totals 14 residues. Losses at the gene ends were 3 bases for V and 5 bases for J; bases not matched to a gene: 8. Germline values: CDR1 SQVTM, CDR2 ANQGSEA. The DNA for the CDR3 is TGCAGCGTTGATCGGGCAGGGGGCCGCGAGACCCAGTACTTC. Protein: CSVDRAGGRETQYF.

The genes are TRBV29-1 and TRBJ1-1; D is ambiguous. The CDR3 has 12 residues. Germline assignment: CDR1 SQVTM and CDR2 ANQGSEA. V was shortened by 7 bases and J by 3 bases, with 12 bases between the two germline ends. In DNA, the CDR3 is TGCAGCGGGACTGAGCGACACACTGAAGCTTTCTTT. This gives the protein CSGTERHTEAFF.

This clonotype showed up just a few times. Sequence at one end of the junction differs from germline and may be a read error. CDR3 in amino acids: CSASVVDTLYF. The CDR3 bases are TGCAGTGCTTCAGTAGTGGATACGCTGTATTTT. The chain combines TRBV20-1 with TRBJ2-3; no reliable D call. Germline V gene lookup returns CDR1 DFQATT and CDR2 SNEGSKA (reference sequence). This CDR3 has 11 amino acids.

This clonotype was detected ten times or more. The chain employs TRBV7-3 and TRBJ2-3; no clear D. The ends were cut back, 5 bases at V and 6 bases at J, with 12 bases in the middle. CDR1 is SGHTA and CDR2 is FQGTGA in the germline V gene. The CDR3 is made up of 13 amino acids. CDR3 loop: CASSDTDLDTQYF. The CDR3 DNA sequence: TGTGCCAGCAGCGATACGGATTTGGATACGCAGTATTTT.

This clonotype was observed many times. This chain connects TRBV5-4 to TRBJ2-7, with 7 positions matching TRBD1. J gave up 4 bases and V 1 base, and 5 bases lay outside the gene matches. The germline V gene has CDR1 SGHNT and CDR2 YYREEE (reference sequence). The CDR3 runs 14 residues. CDR3 loop: CASSLQGGRYEQYF. The CDR3 coding sequence is TGTGCCAGCAGCTTGCAAGGGGGCAGGTACGAGCAGTACTTC.

This clonotype is categorized as medium-sized. The chain recombines TRBV2 with TRBJ2-1; D call uncertain. The CDR3 has 12 amino acids. The germline gives CDR1 SNHLY, CDR2 FYNNEI. V was pared by 6 bases and J by 6 bases, with 9 bases between. In DNA, the CDR3 is TGTGCCAGCAGCGTCGAGGTCAATGAGCAGTTCTTC. It is translated as CASSVEVNEQFF.

This clonotype was seen more than once but under ten times. This likely stems from a read error, as it lies one base from a far larger clone. The chain is built from TRBV4-3 and TRBJ1-4, with 10 nucleotides matching TRBD1. The J call is uncertain, as TRBJ2-3 better fits the DNA end. CDR3 size: 14 residues. The germline V gene has CDR1 LGHNA and CDR2 YSLEER. The CDR3 DNA reads as TGCGCCAGCAGCCGACAGGGGGCCCCAGATGCGCAGTATTTT. Its protein product is CASSRQGAPDAQYF.

With respect to this clonotype: At one of its ends the junction is not consistent with the germline gene, which may arise from a read error. The chain combines TRBV2 with TRBJ1-1, with 9 bases fitting TRBD1. The CDR3 sequence is 15 residues long. CDR1 is SNHLY, CDR2 FYNNEI, per germline. CDR3 sequence reads: CANSGSVGQGTEAFF. For the CDR3, the DNA is TGTGCCAACAGTGGAAGCGTGGGACAGGGCACCGAAGCTTTCTTT. Together with reference TRBV2 and TRBJ1-1, the CDR3 gives the full variable domain: EPEVTQTPSHQVTQMGQEVILRCVPISNHLYFYWYRQILGQKVEFLVSFYNNEISEKSEIFDDQFSVERPDGSNFTLKIRSTKLEDSAMYFCANSGSVGQGTEAFFGQGTRLTVV.

The V gene is TRBV5-1, the J gene TRBJ2-7; D is possibly TRBD1 or TRBD2 (5 bases each). The CDR3 has 13 amino acids. Germline CDR1 is SGHRS and CDR2 is YFSETQ. The V and J ends lost 3 bases and 7 bases respectively, with 14 bases between them. The CDR3 here is CASSSNRDREQYF. CDR3 DNA sequence: TGCGCCAGCAGCTCCAACCGGGACCGGGAGCAGTACTTC. The full variable domain, with the rest looked up from reference TRBV5-1 and TRBJ2-7, is KAGVTQTPRYLIKTRGQQVTLSCSPISGHRSVSWYQQTPGQGLQFLFEYFSETQRNKGNFPGRFSGRQFSNSRSEMNVSTLELGDSALYLCASSSNRDREQYFGPGTRLTVT.

This clonotype was seen ten or more times. This chain joins TRBV6-5 and TRBJ2-3; D might be TRBD2 (6 bases). The CDR3 covers 14 residues. Germline assignment: CDR1 MNHEY and CDR2 SVGAGI. The ends were cut back, 0 bases at V and 6 bases at J, with 10 bases in the middle. The CDR3 protein is CASSYSGGLDTQYF. For the CDR3, the DNA is TGTGCCAGCAGTTACTCGGGAGGTTTGGATACGCAGTATTTT.

This clonotype was seen ten or more times. This sequence joins TRBV7-2 and TRBJ2-2, with TRBD2 identical over 11 bases. After removal of 2 bases from V and 3 bases from J, the junction contained 5 bases not matched to a gene. The germline V gene encodes CDR1 SGHTA and CDR2 FQGNSA. The CDR3 is made up of 17 amino acids. The CDR3 DNA reads as TGTGCCAGCAGCTTACGGGCTAGCGGGAGGTACACCGGGGAGCTGTTTTTT. It specifies CASSLRASGRYTGELFF.

This clonotype was observed at least ten times. The rearrangement joins TRBV7-9 to TRBJ2-3; 8 bases agree with TRBD1. The germline V gene encodes CDR1 SEHNR and CDR2 FQNEAQ (reference sequence). The CDR3 length is 15 residues. With 5 bases clipped from V and 1 base from J, the junction kept 5 bases outside the gene matches. CDR3 in amino acids: CASSAATGGTDTQYF. In DNA, the CDR3 is TGTGCCAGCAGCGCCGCGACAGGGGGCACAGATACGCAGTATTTT.

The sample holds many counts of this clonotype. This chain joins TRBV4-1 and TRBJ2-1; D is uncertain. The CDR3 is made up of 15 amino acids. V was cut by 1 base and J by 0 bases, with 7 bases left in between. Germline V gene sequence: CDR1 MGHRA, CDR2 YSYEKL. CDR3 sequence reads: CASSQAENSYNEQFF. DNA of the CDR3: TGCGCCAGCAGCCAAGCGGAAAACTCCTACAATGAGCAGTTCTTC.

This clonotype occurred many times. The chain couples TRBV30 to TRBJ1-5; D ambiguous. V gave up 3 bases and J gave up 0 bases, with 6 bases separating them. In germline, CDR1 is GTSNPN, CDR2 SVGIG (reference sequence). The CDR3 length is 13 residues. The CDR3: CAWRADSNQPQHF. The DNA for the CDR3 is TGTGCCTGGAGGGCGGATAGCAATCAGCCCCAGCATTTT.

Regarding this clonotype: A read error may be the cause here, since a much bigger clone is one base away. This chain connects TRBV28 to TRBJ1-5, with 11 bases matching TRBD1. J gave up 4 bases and V 5 bases, and 4 bases lay outside the gene matches. The CDR3 covers 15 residues. The germline V gene has CDR1 MDHEN and CDR2 SYDVKM. CDR3 amino acids: CASSAGTGGNQPQHF. The DNA for the CDR3 is TGTGCCAGCAGTGCGGGGACAGGGGGGAATCAGCCCCAGCATTTT.

Ten or more counts support this clonotype. This chain joins TRBV29-1 and TRBJ2-3; D possibly corresponds to TRBD1 (8 bases). Germline assignment: CDR1 SQVTM and CDR2 ANQGSEA. Trimming stripped 1 base from V and 2 bases from J, with 22 bases between. The CDR3 loop spans 18 amino acids. CDR3 in amino acids: CSVEGWDRTGTITDTQYF. DNA for the CDR3: TGCAGCGTTGAAGGGTGGGATAGGACAGGGACTATCACAGATACGCAGTATTTT.

This clonotype was detected many times. The chain uses TRBV28 and TRBJ2-4; D ambiguous. The CDR3 covers 14 residues. Germline lookup yields CDR1 MDHEN and CDR2 SYDVKM. Trimming pared 6 bases from V and 1 base from J, leaving 10 bases between. The CDR3 is CASSRGEAKNIQYF. The CDR3 bases are TGTGCCAGCAGCCGCGGAGAGGCCAAAAACATTCAGTACTTC. Using reference TRBV28 and TRBJ2-4 for the parts outside the CDR3, the full variable domain is DVKVTQSSRYLVKRTGEKVFLECVQDMDHENMFWYRQDPGLGLRLIYFSYDVKMKEKGDIPEGYSVSREKKERFSLILESASTNQTSMYLCASSRGEAKNIQYFGAGTRLSVL.

This clonotype has ten or more counts. The chain has TRBV28 and TRBJ2-1; D may be TRBD2 (5 bases). Trimming took 4 bases from V and 2 from J, leaving 9 bases between them. This CDR3 is 14 amino acids long. CDR1 and CDR2 (germline): MDHEN, SYDVKM. The CDR3 region has the DNA TGTGCCAGCAGTTGGATCGGGGCCTACAATGAGCAGTTCTTC. It yields the protein CASSWIGAYNEQFF.

On this clonotype itself: A read error may be the cause here, since a much bigger clone is one base away. This rearrangement joins TRBV2 to TRBJ2-2; 9 bases fit TRBD2. The CDR3 covers 16 residues. Trimming cost V 5 bases and J 0 bases; bases outside gene matches: 4. Germline V gives CDR1 SNHLY, CDR2 FYNNEI. The CDR3 protein is CASSRTSDTNTGELFF. CDR3 in DNA: TGTGCCAGCAGTCGGACTAGCGATACGAACACCGGGGAGCTGTTTTTT.

This clonotype was seen only a few times. This rearrangement joins TRBV15 to TRBJ2-1; D is uncertain. The V end lost 3 bases, the J end lost 6 bases, and 6 bases lay between the germline ends. This CDR3 region has 12 residues. The germline V gene encodes CDR1 LNHNV and CDR2 YYDKDF (reference sequence). For the CDR3, the DNA is TGTGCCACCAGCAGCCCCCCCAATGAGCAGTTCTTC. Residues: CATSSPPNEQFF.

This clonotype was counted a few times. The rearrangement joins TRBV7-2 to TRBJ2-2; TRBD2 matches 12 bases. Germline values: CDR1 SGHTA, CDR2 FQGNSA. V lost 5 bases to trimming and J lost 4 bases; unmatched junction nucleotides: 5. CDR3 length: 16 residues. CDR3 sequence (DNA): TGTGCCAGCAGCCCGAGACTAGCGGGAGTCACCGGGGAGCTGTTTTTT. Its protein is CASSPRLAGVTGELFF.

This clonotype came up many times. CDR3 coding DNA: TGTGCCTGGTCCCGTGAGGGAGTCTCCTACGAGCAGTACTTC. It codes for CAWSREGVSYEQYF. J is TRBJ2-7 and V is TRBV30, with D possibly being TRBD2 (5 bases). Germline-derived CDR1 and CDR2 are GTSNPN and SVGIG (reference sequence). Trimming shortened V by 5 bases and J by 0 bases, and 14 bases separated the two germline ends. The CDR3 loop spans 14 amino acids.

This clonotype was detected many times. V usage is TRBV9 and J usage is TRBJ1-6; D is unresolved. This CDR3 has 16 residues. V shed 0 bases and J shed 7 bases, with 14 bases lying between them. Per the germline V gene, CDR1 is SGDLS and CDR2 is YYNGEE. This chain's CDR3 is CASSVALWADNSPLHF. The CDR3 bases are TGTGCCAGCAGCGTAGCTCTGTGGGCAGACAATTCACCCCTCCACTTT.